Here is one T cell receptor (beta chain) with its context. The antigen this receptor binds is unknown. Base qualities are not at hand, and no much larger clone is one base apart. Taken with the paper, the label for treatment or condition translates to: live attenuated yellow fever vaccine strain. PBMCs were isolated from peripheral blood using a standard Ficoll-Paque protocol. Dynabeads CD4 and CD8 positive selection kits were used to isolate CD4 and CD8 T-cell fractions. TriZol was used to extract RNA from bulk PBMCs, CD4 and CD8 fractions, and dextramer-positive and dextramer-negative fractions. Synthesis of TCR cDNA relied on 5'RACE template switching, a step that introduced a universal primer site along with unique molecular identifiers. cDNA synthesis was primed from both the TCR alpha and TCR beta constant segments. Two PCR steps were used to amplify libraries, with sample barcodes and sequencing adapters being added in the second step. Sequencing of libraries was done on Illumina HiSeq 2500 (2x100 bp) or NovaSeq (2x150 bp). Per the original workflow: Demultiplexing of reads and collapsing into UMI consensus sequences were performed with MIGEC, and V(D)J alignment was carried out with MiXCR. Clonotypes responding to the vaccine were identified with edgeR on replicate PBMC samples, with the criteria of FDR below 0.01 and a log2 fold change above 5 up to day 15. Each bulk clonotype received a CD4 or CD8 identity based on whether the sequenced CD4 or CD8 repertoire contained that clonotype at higher abundance. The public reads were quality trimmed at Q25 with fastp and then assembled into clones with MiXCR by TCRdb, keeping productive beta chains. Merged by CDR3 protein, the rows form single entries marked with the most common genes and DNA. The authors' filters were not applied to this entry. Counted in this sample were some 110,000 distinct CDR3 sequences; about 7% of them appeared once. The ten biggest clones cover over 2.5% of the sample.

This record comes from a study of T cells after yellow fever vaccination (dated by TCRdb to the late 2010s). Concerning the study at large: Libraries from fractions with low cell numbers were prepared with the SMART-Seq v4 Ultra Low Input RNA kit. Blood samples were taken at several timepoints before and after primary and secondary immunization, and bulk PBMC replicates and cell subsets were isolated. Two healthy male donors, one aged 18 to 30 and one aged 30 to 40 years, made up the cohort. To follow T-cell clones before and after both primary and booster YFV17D yellow fever vaccination, bulk TCR alpha and beta repertoires underwent longitudinal sequencing. Results the study describes overall, beyond this receptor: FACS-sorted repertoires could contain abundant contaminating clonotypes from the bulk population, so computational filtering was required. Most clones expanded after primary vaccination were re-detected after the booster (approximately 95% of CD4 and 88% of CD8), suggesting broad memory maintenance. Compared with the primary T-cell response, the secondary T-cell response was weaker but faster, peaking on day 5 rather than day 15. A small share of clonotypes occurred in both CD4 and CD8 compartments, likely arising from convergent recombination. The study included only a couple of donors, which limits how far the findings can be generalized.

The junction shows trimming of 6 bases on V and 6 bases on J, plus 22 bases between the germline ends. Inclusive of the bounding cysteine and phenylalanine, the CDR3 is 16 residues long. Only the CDR3 DNA is retained, 48 bases long and in frame from the first base. The V and J segments used are TRBV12-3 or TRBV12-4 and TRBJ2-3; TRBD1 could be the D gene, as 5 bases match. This TCR was recovered from a man aged 18 to 29 who received the YFV17D yellow fever vaccine. The sample consisted of CD4+ T cells sorted from PBMCs, taken about 49 days after the first yellow fever vaccination. The CDR3 amino acid sequence is: CASRDLRGPSLDTQYF. The nucleotide sequence is given as TGTGCCAGCAGGGACCTTAGGGGCCCCTCTCTTGATACGCAGTATTTT.